The 14 T cell receptor beta chains presented below share a single source sample, sequenced in a study of OX40 agonist ivuxolimab in advanced cancers. Here immunoSEQ multiplex PCR was the method, and the copy in TCRdb shows in-frame clones only, minus some. This sample has around 18,000 clones, with 87% found just once. The source was CD4+ or CD8+ T cells sorted from blood, collected in a trial of the OX40 agonist ivuxolimab. Receptors originate from an adult with an advanced solid tumor such as melanoma, head and neck, liver or kidney cancer.

V usage is TRBV14 and J usage is TRBJ2-1; TRBD1 agrees at 8 bases. Germline V gene sequence: CDR1 SGHDN, CDR2 FVKESK. This CDR3 comprises 15 residues. The junction had 5 bases not matched to a gene; V was cut back by 2 bases and J by 5 bases. The CDR3 coding sequence is TGTGCCAGCAGCCAAACAGGGGGAAGTGACAATGAGCAGTTCTTC. Its translation: CASSQTGGSDNEQFF.

This chain uses TRBV6-5 with TRBJ1-2; D gene uncertain. The CDR3 consists of 14 residues. Germline V gene sequence: CDR1 MNHEY, CDR2 SVGAGI. The V gene lost 2 bases and the J gene lost 0 bases, with 7 bases spanning the gap. The CDR3: CASSYEQSNYGYTF. CDR3 DNA sequence: TGTGCCAGCAGTTACGAACAGTCTAACTATGGCTACACCTTC.

The genes are TRBV27 and TRBJ2-7, with TRBD2 identical over 14 bases. Germline V gene lookup returns CDR1 MNHEY and CDR2 SMNVEV (reference sequence). The CDR3 consists of 16 residues. V lost 1 base and J lost 7; bases outside the gene matches: 6. The CDR3 region is CASSLLGTSGSYEQYF. CDR3 bases: TGTGCCAGCAGTTTATTAGGGACTAGCGGGAGTTATGAGCAGTACTTC.

The CDR3 DNA is TGTGCCAGCAGTTTATACCCCTCCTACGAGCAGTACTTC. Its translation: CASSLYPSYEQYF. The V call is TRBV27, the J call TRBJ2-7; D not certain. The germline CDR1 and CDR2 sequences are MNHEY and SMNVEV (reference sequence). Between the trimmed V and J ends, which lost 1 base and 0 bases, there was a span of 4 bases. The CDR3 covers 13 residues.

This clone came up a few times. The chain links TRBV25-1 to TRBJ2-7; unclear D gene. Trimming shortened V by 6 bases and J by 4 bases, and 4 bases separated the two germline ends. Germline V gene sequence: CDR1 MGHDK, CDR2 SYGVNS. The CDR3 loop spans 10 amino acids. The CDR3 loop is CASRGYEQYF. The CDR3 nucleotides are TGTGCCAGCAGGGGGTACGAGCAGTACTTC.

The CDR3 nucleotides read TGTGCCAGCTCAAAAGGCGGAAGGGATACGCAGTATTTT. It specifies CASSKGGRDTQYF. The chain employs TRBV18 and TRBJ2-3, with D hard to call. Germline V gives CDR1 KGHSH, CDR2 LQKENI. This CDR3 spans 13 amino acids. V lost 5 bases and J 6 bases, leaving 12 bases between the germline ends.

The chain joins TRBV6-6 to TRBJ2-7; TRBD2 matches at 15 bases. This CDR3 has 14 residues. Germline trimming cut 6 bases from V and 6 bases from J; bases unmatched to any gene: 3. The V gene's germline CDR1 is MNHNY and CDR2 SVGAGI (reference sequence). DNA of the CDR3: TGTGCCAGCAGAGGACTAGCGGGAGGGCTCGAGCAGTACTTC. Translated, it gives CASRGLAGGLEQYF.

The CDR3, as DNA: TGTGCCAGCAGTTTATGGGGACACACTGAAGCTTTCTTT. It is translated as CASSLWGHTEAFF. The V and J genes are TRBV27 and TRBJ1-1, with TRBD1 as a possible D gene (5 bases). This CDR3 is built from 13 residues. Trimming pared 1 base from V and 3 bases from J, leaving 6 bases between. Germline CDR1 MNHEY, CDR2 SMNVEV (reference sequence).

The chain links TRBV4-3 to TRBJ1-4; D is ambiguous. CDR1 and CDR2 from the germline V gene are LGHNA and YSLEER. Trimming pared 0 bases from V and 3 bases from J, leaving 8 bases between. CDR3 length equals 15 residues. CDR3 DNA sequence: TGCGCCAGCAGCCAAGAGGGTGAGGCTAATGAAAAACTGTTTTTT. This sequence encodes CASSQEGEANEKLFF.

The chain joins TRBV5-1 to TRBJ2-3, with D maybe TRBD2 (6 bases). Germline V gives CDR1 SGHRS, CDR2 YFSETQ. V was clipped by 0 bases and J by 3 bases, with 14 bases between them. This CDR3 region has 16 residues. CDR3 in amino acids: CASSLAIGEETDTQYF. The DNA of the CDR3 is TGCGCCAGCAGCTTGGCAATAGGGGAGGAAACAGATACGCAGTATTTT.

The chain uses TRBV28 and TRBJ2-1, with 8 bases fitting TRBD2. Germline CDR1 is MDHEN and CDR2 is SYDVKM. Unmatched junction bases numbered 0, after V lost 2 bases and J lost 3 bases. The CDR3 spans 14 residues. The CDR3: CASSLTSGYNEQFF. CDR3 DNA: TGTGCCAGCAGTTTAACTAGCGGCTACAATGAGCAGTTCTTC.

The chain links TRBV29-1 to TRBJ2-2; a possible D gene is TRBD1 (5 bases). The CDR3 length is 12 residues. V lost 4 bases to trimming and J lost 5 bases, with 8 bases between them. Germline CDR1 and CDR2: SQVTM and ANQGSEA. Here the CDR3 reads CSVAGYTGELFF. The CDR3 DNA reads TGCAGCGTTGCAGGGTATACCGGGGAGCTGTTTTTT.

This sequence joins TRBV7-6 and TRBJ2-7; D is ambiguous. Per germline, CDR1 SGHVS and CDR2 FNYEAQ. V lost 1 base and J lost 3, with 7 bases in between. The CDR3 covers 13 residues. The CDR3 reads CASSLGHLYEQYF. CDR3 coding DNA: TGTGCCAGCAGCTTAGGACACCTCTACGAGCAGTACTTC.

The chain uses TRBV30 and TRBJ2-3; D may be TRBD2 (5 bases). The CDR3 is made up of 13 amino acids. V was trimmed by 0 bases and J by 5 bases, leaving 9 bases between them. Germline-derived CDR1 and CDR2 are GTSNPN and SVGIG (reference sequence). CDR3 in amino acids: CAWSVGSLDTQYF. The CDR3 nucleotides read TGTGCCTGGAGTGTTGGGAGCCTAGATACGCAGTATTTT. The full variable domain, rest sourced from reference TRBV30 and TRBJ2-3, is SQTIHQWPATLVQPVGSPLSLECTVEGTSNPNLYWYRQAAGRGLQLLFYSVGIGQISSEVPQNLSASRPQDRQFILSSKKLLLSDSGFYLCAWSVGSLDTQYFGPGTRLTVL.